This T cell receptor (beta chain) was documented in a study of blood T cell repertoires in COVID-19. Looking at the study overall: Collection of acute and convalescent COVID-19 samples took place in the United States, Italy and Spain. From T cells, B-cell-depleted T cells, or PBMCs came the material, which was cDNA or gDNA.

Authors' data handling: Estimation of nucleated cell counts was performed using reference gene primer amplification. Profiling relied on immunoSEQ multiplex PCR, and the TCRdb table lists in-frame clones only, not all of them. That table is the source of V, J and clone size, and D and trimming were worked out from the DNA. The sample gives about 360,000 clones, 70% to 90% of which show up once; approximately 2.9% is in the top ten. The TCR sequence derives from a human donor in a cohort sampled during active COVID-19. The sequencing input was peripheral blood.

The CDR3 DNA sequence: TGCAGTGCTAGTAAGGGGGTCTCTGGAAACACCATATATTTT. Amino acid sequence: CSASKGVSGNTIYF. The rearrangement joins TRBV20-1 to TRBJ1-3; D is perhaps TRBD1 (6 bases). V dropped 3 bases and J dropped 0 bases, with 9 bases sitting between them. Germline CDR1 DFQATT, CDR2 SNEGSKA (reference sequence). The CDR3 runs to 14 residues.